This T cell receptor beta chain was identified during a study of beta chain features in type 1 diabetes. Study outcomes and limitations: Insertions at VDJ junctions were less frequent in type 1 diabetes patients. These patients also deleted more nucleotides at the same junctions. Type 1 diabetes patients showed a moderate but significant shortening of TCRB CDR3s in all four CD4+ subsets.

TCRB transcripts that were expressed got sequenced, as all of the isolated RNA had been reverse transcribed. Profiling relied on immunoSEQ multiplex PCR, and the TCRdb table lists in-frame clones only, not all of them. Of about 700,000 clones detected, 13% appear once; the ten largest clones hold approximately 0.021%. This clone has only a few counts. What it binds is not known. Sorted CD4+ subsets: naive, central memory, regulatory, stem cell-like memory (CD45RO/CCR7/CD25/CD127/CD95/CD27 panel). This sequence was found in a man between 18 and 35 years old with type 1 diabetes. Sample: naive CD4+ T cells from blood.

The DNA for the CDR3 is TGTGCCAGCAGCCTGAATGGCAGGGCCCCCGGGGAGCTGTTTTTT. Translating gives CASSLNGRAPGELFF. This sequence joins TRBV7-3 and TRBJ2-2; perhaps TRBD1 as D (5 bases). Germline V CDR1 and CDR2: SGHTA, FQGTGA. The CDR3 spans 15 residues. The germline V and J ends were trimmed by 5 bases and 6 bases, with 16 bases remaining between them.